The clone carrying this TCR beta chain was detected only once. Autologous stem cell transplantation was followed by relapse in every patient, and brentuximab vedotin exposure varied. The data were obtained in a study of PD-1 blockade in classical Hodgkin lymphoma. J was trimmed by 3 bases and V by 1 base; bases with no gene match: 13. The CDR3 extends over 20 amino acids. From germline, CDR1 is SGHVS and CDR2 FQNEAQ. TCRdb's table, derived via immunoSEQ multiplex PCR, lists solely in-frame clones and lacks some. The table has about 45,000 clones, roughly 72% seen once. V is TRBV7-8 and J is TRBJ1-6; 9 bases agree with TRBD1. This specimen consisted of peripheral blood mononuclear cells (PBMCs), obtained before the second cycle of nivolumab. This TCR derives from a human donor with classical Hodgkin lymphoma. The CDR3 coding sequence is TGTGCCAGCAGCTTAGAAGGTCGACAGGGGGGGACAGTCTATAATTCACCCCTCCACTTT. Protein product: CASSLEGRQGGTVYNSPLHF.